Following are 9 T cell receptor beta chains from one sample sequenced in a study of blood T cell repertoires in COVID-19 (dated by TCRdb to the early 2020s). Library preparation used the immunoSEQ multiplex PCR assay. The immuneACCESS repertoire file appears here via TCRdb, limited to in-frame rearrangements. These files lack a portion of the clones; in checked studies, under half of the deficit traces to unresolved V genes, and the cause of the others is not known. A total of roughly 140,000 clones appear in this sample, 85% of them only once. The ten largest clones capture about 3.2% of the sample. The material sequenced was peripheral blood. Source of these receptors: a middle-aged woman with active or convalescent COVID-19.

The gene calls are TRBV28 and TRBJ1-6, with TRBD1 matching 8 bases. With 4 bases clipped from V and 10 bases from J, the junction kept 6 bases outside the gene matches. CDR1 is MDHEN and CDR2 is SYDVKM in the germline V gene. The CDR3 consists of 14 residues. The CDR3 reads CASSSGGSRSPLHF. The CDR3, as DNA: TGTGCCAGCAGTTCAGGGGGCTCCAGGTCACCCCTCCACTTT. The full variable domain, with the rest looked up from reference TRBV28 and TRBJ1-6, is DVKVTQSSRYLVKRTGEKVFLECVQDMDHENMFWYRQDPGLGLRLIYFSYDVKMKEKGDIPEGYSVSREKKERFSLILESASTNQTSMYLCASSSGGSRSPLHFGNGTRLTVT.

This CDR3 is CASSHRTGQLEQYF. In DNA form, the CDR3 reads TGTGCCAGCAGCCACAGGACGGGACAGCTCGAGCAGTACTTC. This chain uses TRBV7-2 with TRBJ2-7; 7 bases are a match to TRBD1. CDR3 size: 14 residues. V gave up 5 bases and J gave up 6 bases; unmatched junction bases: 10. Germline loops: CDR1 SGHTA, CDR2 FQGNSA.

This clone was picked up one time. Written as DNA, the CDR3 is TGTGCCAGCAGCGAACCCCTGACAGGGGGAGGCTACAATGAGCAGTTCTTC. This gives the protein CASSEPLTGGGYNEQFF. V usage is TRBV9 and J usage is TRBJ2-1, with TRBD1 identical over 9 bases. Germline CDR1 is SGDLS and CDR2 is YYNGEE. CDR3 length: 17 amino acids. V was pared by 3 bases and J by 3 bases, with 10 bases of the junction left unmatched. The full variable domain, in which reference TRBV9 and TRBJ2-1 provide the parts outside the CDR3, is DSGVTQTPKHLITATGQRVTLRCSPRSGDLSVYWYQQSLDQGLQFLIQYYNGEERAKGNILERFSAQQFPDLHSELNLSSLELGDSALYFCASSEPLTGGGYNEQFFGPGTRLTVL.

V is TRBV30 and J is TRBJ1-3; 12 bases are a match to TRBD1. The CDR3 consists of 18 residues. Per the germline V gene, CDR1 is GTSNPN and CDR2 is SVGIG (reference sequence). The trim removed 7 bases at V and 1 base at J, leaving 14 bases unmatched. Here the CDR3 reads CASQRDRGLLESGNTIYF. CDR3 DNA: TGTGCCTCCCAGCGGGACAGGGGGCTTTTGGAGTCTGGAAACACCATATATTTT.

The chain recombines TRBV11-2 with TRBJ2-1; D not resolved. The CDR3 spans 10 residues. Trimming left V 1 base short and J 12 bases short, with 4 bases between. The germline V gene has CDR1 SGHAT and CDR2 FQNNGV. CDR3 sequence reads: CASSLGVQFF. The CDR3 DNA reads TGTGCCAGCAGCTTAGGCGTGCAGTTCTTC.

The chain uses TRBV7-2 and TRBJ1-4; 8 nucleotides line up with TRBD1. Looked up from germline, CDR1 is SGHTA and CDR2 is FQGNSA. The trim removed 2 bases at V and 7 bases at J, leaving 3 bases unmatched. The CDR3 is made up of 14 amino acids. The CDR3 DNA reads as TGTGCCAGCAGCTTACGAACAGGGGGTGAAAAACTGTTTTTT. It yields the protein CASSLRTGGEKLFF.

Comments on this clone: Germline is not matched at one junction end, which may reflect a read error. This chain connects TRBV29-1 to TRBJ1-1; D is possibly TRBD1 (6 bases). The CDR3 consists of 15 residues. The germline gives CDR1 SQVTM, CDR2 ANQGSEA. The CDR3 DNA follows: TGCAGCGTGCTCGGGACACCCGCTACGAGCACTAAAGCTTTCTTT. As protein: CSVLGTPATSTKAFF.

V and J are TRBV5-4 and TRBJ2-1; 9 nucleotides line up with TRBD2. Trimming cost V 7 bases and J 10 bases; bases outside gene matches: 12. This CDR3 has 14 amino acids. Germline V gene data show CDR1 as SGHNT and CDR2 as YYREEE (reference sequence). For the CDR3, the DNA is TGTGCCAGCTCCTTCGCGGGGGGGCAACGGGAGCAGTTCTTC. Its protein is CASSFAGGQREQFF. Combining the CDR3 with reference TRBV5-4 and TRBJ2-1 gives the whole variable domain ETGVTQSPTHLIKTRGQQVTLRCSSQSGHNTVSWYQQALGQGPQFIFQYYREEENGRGNFPPRFSGLQFPNYSSELNVNALELDDSALYLCASSFAGGQREQFFGPGTRLTVL.

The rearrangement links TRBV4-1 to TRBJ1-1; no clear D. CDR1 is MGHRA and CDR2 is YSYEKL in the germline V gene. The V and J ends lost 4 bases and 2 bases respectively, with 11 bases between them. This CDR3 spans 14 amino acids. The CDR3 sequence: CASSRLAGNTEAFF. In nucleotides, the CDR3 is TGCGCCAGCAGCCGCCTGGCGGGAAACACTGAAGCTTTCTTT.